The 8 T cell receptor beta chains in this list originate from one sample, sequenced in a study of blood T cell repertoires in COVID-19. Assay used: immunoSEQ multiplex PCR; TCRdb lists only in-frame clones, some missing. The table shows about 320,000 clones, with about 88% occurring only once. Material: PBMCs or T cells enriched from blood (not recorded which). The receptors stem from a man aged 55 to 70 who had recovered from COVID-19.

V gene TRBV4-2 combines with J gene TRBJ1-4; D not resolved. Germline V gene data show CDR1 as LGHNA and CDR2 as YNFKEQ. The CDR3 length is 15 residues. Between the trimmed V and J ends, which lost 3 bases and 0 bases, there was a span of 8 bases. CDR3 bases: TGTGCCAGCAGCCACCCCCCAGCAACTAATGAAAAACTGTTTTTT. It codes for CASSHPPATNEKLFF.

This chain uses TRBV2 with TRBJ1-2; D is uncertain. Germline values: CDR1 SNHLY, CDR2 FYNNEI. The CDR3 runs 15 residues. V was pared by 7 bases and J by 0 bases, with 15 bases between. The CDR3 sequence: CASKEGLSSNYGYTF. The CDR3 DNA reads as TGTGCCAGCAAAGAGGGCCTGAGCTCTAACTATGGCTACACCTTC.

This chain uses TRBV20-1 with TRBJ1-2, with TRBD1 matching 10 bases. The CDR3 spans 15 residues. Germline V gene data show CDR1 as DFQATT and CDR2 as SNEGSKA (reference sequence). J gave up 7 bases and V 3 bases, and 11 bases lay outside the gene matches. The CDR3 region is CSASTVGQGRAGYTF. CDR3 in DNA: TGCAGTGCTAGTACCGTGGGACAGGGGAGGGCTGGCTACACCTTC.

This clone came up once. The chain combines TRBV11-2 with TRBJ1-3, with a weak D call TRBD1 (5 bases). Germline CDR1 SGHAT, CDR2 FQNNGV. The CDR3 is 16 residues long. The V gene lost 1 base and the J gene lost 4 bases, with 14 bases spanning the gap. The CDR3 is CASSLGRQQYGNTIYF. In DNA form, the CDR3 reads TGTGCCAGCAGCTTAGGAAGACAGCAATACGGAAACACCATATATTTT.

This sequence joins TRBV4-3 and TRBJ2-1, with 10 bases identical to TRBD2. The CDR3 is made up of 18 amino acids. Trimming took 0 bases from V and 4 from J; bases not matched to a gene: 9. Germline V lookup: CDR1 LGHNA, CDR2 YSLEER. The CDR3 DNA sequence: TGCGCCAGCAGCCAAGATCGAGCTGGGACTAGCGTATACAATGAGCAGTTCTTC. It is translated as CASSQDRAGTSVYNEQFF.

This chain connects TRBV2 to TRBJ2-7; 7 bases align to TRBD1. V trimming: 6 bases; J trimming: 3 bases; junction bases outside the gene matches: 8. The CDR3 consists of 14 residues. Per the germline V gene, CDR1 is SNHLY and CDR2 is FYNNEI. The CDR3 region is CASSADRDLYEQYF. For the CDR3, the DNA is TGTGCCAGCAGCGCCGACAGGGATCTCTACGAGCAGTACTTC.

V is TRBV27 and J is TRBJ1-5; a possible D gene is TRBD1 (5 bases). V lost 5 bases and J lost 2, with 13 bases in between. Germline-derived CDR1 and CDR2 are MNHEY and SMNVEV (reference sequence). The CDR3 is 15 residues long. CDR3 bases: TGTGCCAGCAGTCCGGGGGTTAGGGGCAATCAGCCCCAGCATTTT. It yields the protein CASSPGVRGNQPQHF.

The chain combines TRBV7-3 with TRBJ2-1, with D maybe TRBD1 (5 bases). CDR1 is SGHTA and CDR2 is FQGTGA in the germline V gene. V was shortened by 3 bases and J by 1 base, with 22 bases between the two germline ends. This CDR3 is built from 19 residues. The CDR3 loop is CASSLRPVGRTVSYNEQFF. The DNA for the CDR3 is TGTGCCAGCAGCTTGAGGCCCGTGGGGCGCACGGTTTCCTACAATGAGCAGTTCTTC. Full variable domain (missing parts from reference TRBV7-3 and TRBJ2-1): GAGVSQTPSNKVTEKGKYVELRCDPISGHTALYWYRQSLGQGPEFLIYFQGTGAADDSGLPNDRFFAVRPEGSVSTLKIQRTERGDSAVYLCASSLRPVGRTVSYNEQFFGPGTRLTVL.